The 21 T cell receptor beta chains below come from one sample, sequenced in a study of neurological immune-mediated disorders. TCRdb fed the 5' RACE reads into MiXCR, producing one record per CDR3 protein. The sample contains 15,000 to 20,000 distinct CDR3 sequences, roughly 10% of which appear only once. The source material was CD8+ T cells from blood. The receptors here all came from a woman aged 45-59 years in good health.

This clonotype was detected many times. This chain links TRBV4-1 with TRBJ1-1; the D is unclear. Between the trimmed V and J ends, which lost 0 bases and 0 bases, there was a span of 5 bases. The CDR3 totals 14 residues. Looked up from germline, CDR1 is MGHRA and CDR2 is YSYEKL. The CDR3, as DNA: TGCGCCAGCAGCCAAGAAAGGCTGAACACTGAAGCTTTCTTT. Its translation: CASSQERLNTEAFF.

This clonotype was detected ten times or more. CDR3 sequence reads: CSARGTSGPPNEQFF. The CDR3 DNA reads as TGCAGTGCTAGAGGGACTAGCGGCCCCCCCAATGAGCAGTTCTTC. The chain recombines TRBV20-1 with TRBJ2-1; TRBD2 matches 10 bases. Germline CDR1 and CDR2: DFQATT and SNEGSKA (reference sequence). The CDR3 runs 15 residues. Germline trimming cut 1 base from V and 6 bases from J; bases unmatched to any gene: 6.

This clonotype appeared many times. The chain links TRBV7-3 to TRBJ2-7, with D possibly matching TRBD1 (6 bases). The CDR3 is 14 residues long. CDR1 and CDR2 (germline): SGHTA, FQGTGA. Trimming removed 5 bases from V and 2 bases from J, with 13 bases in between. The CDR3 DNA follows: TGTGCCAGCAGCGCCCGGGACATAACCTACGAGCAGTACTTC. As protein: CASSARDITYEQYF.

This clonotype has a count of ten or more. The chain combines TRBV7-8 with TRBJ2-7; D unclear. Germline V gene sequence: CDR1 SGHVS, CDR2 FQNEAQ. V lost 3 bases and J 2 bases, leaving 8 bases between the germline ends. The CDR3 contains 13 residues. CDR3 DNA sequence: TGTGCCAGCAGCTTGACTCGTGCCTACGAGCAGTACTTC. Translation gives CASSLTRAYEQYF.

This clonotype is medium-sized (0.01 to 0.1%) in the sample. This chain connects TRBV20-1 to TRBJ2-3; the D call may be TRBD1 or TRBD2 (5 bases each). In germline, CDR1 is DFQATT, CDR2 SNEGSKA (reference sequence). The CDR3 is 16 residues long. Trimming took off 0 bases at V and 3 bases at J, with 16 bases between the two ends. This CDR3 is CSARDWAGTGTDTQYF. DNA for the CDR3: TGCAGTGCTAGAGATTGGGCAGGGACCGGAACAGATACGCAGTATTTT.

The chain joins TRBV28 to TRBJ2-1, with a tentative D call TRBD1 (6 bases). The CDR3 is made up of 14 amino acids. Trimming took off 4 bases at V and 4 bases at J, with 11 bases between the two ends. The V gene's germline CDR1 is MDHEN and CDR2 SYDVKM. The CDR3 region has the DNA TGTGCCAGCAGTTCCTTGGACAGATACAATGAGCAGTTCTTC. As protein: CASSSLDRYNEQFF.

This clonotype was recorded many times. This chain uses TRBV29-1 with TRBJ2-1; 7 bases match TRBD2. Germline V lookup: CDR1 SQVTM, CDR2 ANQGSEA. Trimming cost V 7 bases and J 6 bases; bases outside gene matches: 9. The CDR3 loop spans 13 amino acids. The CDR3 coding sequence is TGCAGCGCCGTCTGGCGCGGGGGCAATGAGCAGTTCTTC. As protein: CSAVWRGGNEQFF.

At least ten counts were recorded for this clonotype. The rearrangement links TRBV20-1 to TRBJ2-7; 8 positions agree with TRBD1. V was clipped by 3 bases and J by 6 bases; unmatched bases: 19. The CDR3 length is 17 residues. Germline V gene data show CDR1 as DFQATT and CDR2 as SNEGSKA (reference sequence). Here the CDR3 reads CSASPFGQGELGVEQYF. In nucleotides, the CDR3 is TGCAGTGCTAGCCCCTTCGGACAGGGCGAACTTGGGGTCGAGCAGTACTTC.

In this sample, this clonotype turned up many times. The rearrangement links TRBV4-2 to TRBJ2-4; TRBD1 agrees at 9 bases. From germline, CDR1 is LGHNA and CDR2 YNFKEQ. With V trimmed by 1 base and J by 6 bases, 4 bases remained unmatched. This CDR3 comprises 15 residues. This CDR3 reads CASSQVGDRANIQYF. For the CDR3, the DNA is TGTGCCAGCAGCCAAGTTGGGGACAGGGCAAACATTCAGTACTTC.

The V and J genes are TRBV5-1 and TRBJ1-1; D remains ambiguous. The CDR3 extends over 17 amino acids. The germline V gene encodes CDR1 SGHRS and CDR2 YFSETQ. Trimming cost V 0 bases and J 0 bases, with 15 bases left between them. DNA for the CDR3: TGCGCCAGCAGCTTGGAGGGCGTAGGCACGGTGAACACTGAAGCTTTCTTT. Amino acids: CASSLEGVGTVNTEAFF. Together with reference TRBV5-1 and TRBJ1-1, the CDR3 gives the full variable domain: KAGVTQTPRYLIKTRGQQVTLSCSPISGHRSVSWYQQTPGQGLQFLFEYFSETQRNKGNFPGRFSGRQFSNSRSEMNVSTLELGDSALYLCASSLEGVGTVNTEAFFGQGTRLTVV.

At least ten counts were recorded for this clonotype. The V call is TRBV5-5, the J call TRBJ2-1, with D possibly TRBD2 on 5 matching bases. Germline CDR1 is SGHKS and CDR2 is YYEKEE (reference sequence). CDR3 length: 11 amino acids. Trimming shortened V by 4 bases and J by 9 bases, and 8 bases separated the two germline ends. CDR3 DNA: TGTGCCAGCAGCGAGGGTAGTGAGCAGTTCTTC. It yields the protein CASSEGSEQFF.

This clonotype was observed at least ten times. An end of the junction differs from the germline gene, which may be a read error. The chain combines TRBV5-1 with TRBJ2-1; 9 positions match TRBD2. The CDR3 consists of 17 residues. Germline assignment: CDR1 SGHRS and CDR2 YFSETQ. CDR3 nucleotide sequence: TGCGCCAGCAGCTTGTCGTGGCGGGAGGGTTCCTTCAATGAGCAGTTCTTC. It encodes CASSLSWREGSFNEQFF.

This clonotype has ten or more counts. The CDR3 bases are TGTGCCAGCAGTTACTCGAGCCAGGGGAGGTACAATGAGCAGTTCTTC. Translating gives CASSYSSQGRYNEQFF. The genes are TRBV6-2 or TRBV6-3 and TRBJ2-1; perhaps D is TRBD1 or TRBD2 (6 bases each). V lost 0 bases and J 4 bases, leaving 13 bases between the germline ends. The CDR3 totals 16 residues. CDR1 and CDR2 from the germline V gene are MNHEY and SVGEGT.

This clonotype was seen repeatedly, ten times or more. V is TRBV2 and J is TRBJ1-2, with TRBD1 as a possible D gene (6 bases). CDR3 length: 12 amino acids. The V end was cut by 8 bases, the J end by 10 bases, with 17 bases between. The V gene's germline CDR1 is SNHLY and CDR2 FYNNEI. CDR3 loop: CASPWGATDYTF. As DNA, the CDR3 is TGTGCCAGCCCGTGGGGGGCGACGGACTACACCTTC.

The sample holds many counts of this clonotype. The genes are TRBV6-1 and TRBJ1-1; TRBD1 might be the D (5 bases). In germline, CDR1 is MNHNS, CDR2 SASEGT. Trimming shortened V by 5 bases and J by 8 bases, and 21 bases separated the two germline ends. CDR3 length: 15 amino acids. The CDR3 protein is CASSLRLEGLAEAFF. The CDR3 nucleotides are TGTGCCAGCAGTCTGAGGTTGGAGGGGTTGGCCGAAGCTTTCTTT.

At least ten counts were recorded for this clonotype. The chain uses TRBV5-1 and TRBJ2-2; 11 nucleotides line up with TRBD1. Trimming removed 2 bases from V and 4 bases from J; junction bases left unmatched: 1. CDR3 length: 15 amino acids. CDR1 is SGHRS, CDR2 YFSETQ, per germline. CDR3 region: CASSLGTGGTGELFF. As DNA, the CDR3 is TGCGCCAGCAGCTTAGGGACAGGGGGCACCGGGGAGCTGTTTTTT.

This clonotype occurred many times. The J gene is TRBJ2-7, the V gene TRBV9, with D hard to call. The V gene lost 0 bases and the J gene lost 0 bases, with 7 bases spanning the gap. CDR1 is SGDLS, CDR2 YYNGEE, per germline. CDR3 length: 14 residues. In DNA, the CDR3 is TGTGCCAGCAGCGTAGGTAGCCACTCCTACGAGCAGTACTTC. Translated: CASSVGSHSYEQYF.

This clonotype was found many times. V and J are TRBV20-1 and TRBJ2-4; D gene uncertain. V dropped 3 bases and J dropped 4 bases, with 10 bases sitting between them. The CDR3 totals 13 residues. The germline gives CDR1 DFQATT, CDR2 SNEGSKA (reference sequence). This CDR3 reads CSARYQTKNIQYF. In nucleotides, the CDR3 is TGCAGTGCTAGGTACCAAACTAAAAACATTCAGTACTTC.

This clonotype was observed many times. This rearrangement joins TRBV7-8 to TRBJ2-3; no firm D call. The germline V gene has CDR1 SGHVS and CDR2 FQNEAQ. Deletions cut 10 bases from V and 2 bases from J, with 13 bases between. The CDR3 totals 13 residues. The CDR3 DNA follows: TGTGCCACCGACCAGGCCCTCACAGATACGCAGTATTTT. It codes for CATDQALTDTQYF.

The table lists this clonotype with many counts. This sequence joins TRBV7-6 and TRBJ2-7; D is unresolved. The CDR3 has 13 residues. Germline V gene lookup returns CDR1 SGHVS and CDR2 FNYEAQ. The V gene lost 1 base and the J gene lost 3 bases, with 7 bases spanning the gap. DNA for the CDR3: TGTGCCAGCAGCTTAGGGCCCGTCTACGAGCAGTACTTC. Amino acid sequence: CASSLGPVYEQYF. Drawing the rest from reference TRBV7-6 and TRBJ2-7, the complete variable domain is GAGVSQSPRYKVTKRGQDVALRCDPISGHVSLYWYRQALGQGPEFLTYFNYEAQQDKSGLPNDRFSAERPEGSISTLTIQRTEQRDSAMYRCASSLGPVYEQYFGPGTRLTVT.

This clonotype showed up many times. The gene calls are TRBV5-1 and TRBJ2-3, with 7 nucleotides matching TRBD1. The germline CDR1 and CDR2 sequences are SGHRS and YFSETQ. V lost 7 bases and J lost 2; bases outside the gene matches: 10. The CDR3 covers 15 residues. The CDR3 loop is CASSWTGSYTDTQYF. In nucleotides, the CDR3 is TGCGCCAGCTCATGGACAGGTTCCTACACAGATACGCAGTATTTT.